The rows below give T cell receptor beta chains drawn from one sample of a study of T cell responses to AZD1222 COVID-19 vaccine. The protocol was immunoSEQ multiplex PCR, while the TCRdb copy is restricted to in-frame clones and leaves out a portion. Altogether around 110,000 clones are present, around 91% being singletons, with the ten largest covering roughly 1.4%. The source was peripheral blood, collected 28 days after the second AZD1222 dose. Source of these receptors: an adult who received the AZD1222 COVID-19 vaccine. Both conserved end residues are part of each CDR3. The D gene is left open where the match is weak. Size values are once, few and many counts, or a class for expanded clones, and some rows have none.

d_gene	abundance	v_gene	j_gene	CDR3nt	CDR3aa
TRBD1	NA	TRBV23-1	TRBJ2-2	TGCGCCAGCAGTCAATACCGACAGGGGTTCACCGGGGAGCTGTTTTTT	CASSQYRQGFTGELFF
TRBD1	NA	TRBV28	TRBJ1-1	TGTGCCAGCAGGGGACAGCAGGGGAACACTGAAGCTTTCTTT	CASRGQQGNTEAFF
TRBD2	NA	TRBV3-1/TRBV3-2	TRBJ2-5	TGTGCCAGCAGCCCCCCGGGGGGTCAGACCCAGTACTTC	CASSPPGGQTQYF
NA	NA	TRBV2	TRBJ2-2	TGTGCCAGCAGGGATCAGGGGTTTGACACCGGGGAGCTGTTTTTT	CASRDQGFDTGELFF
NA	NA	TRBV14	TRBJ2-1	TGTGCCAGCAGTTCGGGGCTTGAGCAGTTCTTC	CASSSGLEQFF
TRBD1	NA	TRBV5-4	TRBJ1-1	TGTGCCAGCACCTGGACAGGAGGGAACACTGAAGCTTTCTTT	CASTWTGGNTEAFF
NA	NA	TRBV11-2	TRBJ1-2	TGTGCCAGCAGCTTGAGAGCCCTTAATGGCTACACCTTC	CASSLRALNGYTF
NA	NA	TRBV7-9	TRBJ2-7	TGTGCCAGCAGCCCCGGCCACTCCGGCTCCTACGAGCAGTACTTC	CASSPGHSGSYEQYF
NA	NA	TRBV6-5	TRBJ2-2	TGTGCCAGCAGTCAGACGCGACCGGCGGGGGAGCTGTTTTTT	CASSQTRPAGELFF
NA	NA	TRBV14	TRBJ1-6	TGTGCCAGCAGCCAAGAAGCAGGGGCCTATTCACCCCTCCACTTT	CASSQEAGAYSPLHF
TRBD2	NA	TRBV25-1	TRBJ2-1	TGTGCCAGCAGTGAAAATAATCGACTAGCGGTCAATGAGCAGTTCTTC	CASSENNRLAVNEQFF
NA	NA	TRBV11-3	TRBJ2-2	TGTGCCAGCAGCGGGAAGAGGGCGTGGACCGGGGAGCTGTTTTTT	CASSGKRAWTGELFF
NA	NA	TRBV7-3	TRBJ2-2	TGTGCCAGCAGCTTAAGGCAGGGTGGGAACACCGGGGAGCTGTTTTTT	CASSLRQGGNTGELFF
NA	NA	TRBV28	TRBJ1-2	TGTGCCAGCAGTTTAGGAGCGGGGGGCTACACCTTC	CASSLGAGGYTF
NA	NA	TRBV11-1	TRBJ2-3	TGTGCCAGCGGAAACCCGGACACTACGCAAACGCAGTATTTT	CASGNPDTTQTQYF
TRBD1	NA	TRBV5-1	TRBJ2-3	TGCGCCAGCAGCACAGACAGGGGGCGCACAGATACGCAGTATTTT	CASSTDRGRTDTQYF
NA	NA	TRBV19	TRBJ2-3	TGTGCCAGTAACGAGGGAAGCACAGATACGCAGTATTTT	CASNEGSTDTQYF
TRBD1	NA	TRBV20-1	TRBJ2-5	TGCACAGGGGGCGCGGAGGAGACCCAGTACTTC	CTGGAEETQYF
NA	NA	TRBV6-5	TRBJ2-7	TGTGCCAGCCACGACAGGCGGGGCTACGAGCAGTACTTC	CASHDRRGYEQYF
NA	NA	TRBV19	TRBJ1-1	TGTGCCAGTAGTGGTCCAGGGGATTGGAACACTGAAGCTTTCTTT	CASSGPGDWNTEAFF
NA	NA	TRBV28	TRBJ1-6	TGTGCCAGCAGTTCGGGGACGCGAAGTTCACCCCTCCACTTT	CASSSGTRSSPLHF
TRBD1	few	TRBV4-1	TRBJ1-5	TGCGCCAGCAGCCGGACAGGTAACAGCAATCAGCCCCAGCATTTT	CASSRTGNSNQPQHF
NA	NA	TRBV4-1	TRBJ1-1	TGCGCCAGCAGCAGTCCCGGGACGGGAGAGACTGAAGCTTTCTTT	CASSSPGTGETEAFF
NA	once	TRBV28	TRBJ1-1	TGTGCCAGCAGTTCCCACTCGGGGGGGGGTGAAGCTTTCTTT	CASSSHSGGGEAFF
NA	NA	TRBV5-1	TRBJ1-1	TGCGCCAGCAGCGGGGCACGACAGACTCCCATGAACACTGAAGCTTTCTTT	CASSGARQTPMNTEAFF
NA	NA	TRBV19	TRBJ2-7	TGTGCCAGTAGTATAGTAAGCGGCCCCTACGAGCAGTACTTC	CASSIVSGPYEQYF
NA	few	TRBV30	TRBJ2-1	TGTGCCTGGAGTGTGGACGGGTACAATGAGCAGTTCTTC	CAWSVDGYNEQFF
NA	NA	TRBV27	TRBJ2-3	TGTGCCAGCAGACCTAGAACAGCTGCCCAACGCACAGATACGCAGTATTTT	CASRPRTAAQRTDTQYF
TRBD1	once	TRBV5-1	TRBJ2-1	TGCGCCAGCAGCCCGACCGTTTTGGGGACAGCTTTCAATGAGCAGTTCTTC	CASSPTVLGTAFNEQFF
NA	once	TRBV7-6	TRBJ1-3	TGTGCCAGCAGCTTGTCGCCGCAGCCCGGAAACACCATATATTTT	CASSLSPQPGNTIYF
NA	NA	TRBV27	TRBJ1-5	TGTGCCAGCGGTGAAAGAGTCAATCAGCCCCAGCATTTT	CASGERVNQPQHF
NA	few	TRBV7-3	TRBJ1-1	TGTGCCAGCAGCCTTTACATGAACACTGAAGCTTTCTTT	CASSLYMNTEAFF
NA	NA	TRBV12-3/TRBV12-4	TRBJ2-5	TGTGCCAGCAGTTTAGGACAACAGACCCAGTACTTC	CASSLGQQTQYF
NA	NA	TRBV28	TRBJ1-5	TGTGCCAGCAGTTTGGGAAGGGAGGGCTATAGCAATCAGCCCCAGCATTTT	CASSLGREGYSNQPQHF
NA	NA	TRBV5-6	TRBJ1-6	TGTGCCAGCAGCTTTTCGTCCAGGGGCTATAATTCACCCCTCCACTTT	CASSFSSRGYNSPLHF
NA	NA	TRBV2	TRBJ1-3	TGTGCCAGCACTGTCCGTTTGGGGATATATTTT	CASTVRLGIYF
NA	NA	TRBV6-5	TRBJ1-6	TGTGCCAGCAAGTTGACAGAATTTTCACCCCTCCACTTT	CASKLTEFSPLHF
NA	NA	TRBV2	TRBJ2-2	TGTGCCAGCAGTGAATTGCGGCCCTCTGACACCGGGGAGCTGTTTTTT	CASSELRPSDTGELFF
NA	NA	TRBV2	TRBJ1-5	TGTGCCAGCAGGGAAAACAGGGTAGGCAATCAGCCCCAGCATTTT	CASRENRVGNQPQHF
NA	NA	TRBV7-9	TRBJ2-3	TGTGCCAGCAGCATTAGGGGGAGGGACTTAAGCACAGATACGCAGTATTTT	CASSIRGRDLSTDTQYF
NA	NA	TRBV12-3/TRBV12-4	TRBJ2-5	TGTGCCAGCACCAGGGGAGAGACCCAGTACTTC	CASTRGETQYF
NA	NA	TRBV10-2	TRBJ2-2	TGCGCCAGCAGTGAAGCCTTAGACACCGGGGAGCTGTTTTTT	CASSEALDTGELFF
TRBD1	few	TRBV28	TRBJ1-5	TGTGCCAGCAGGTCTAGACAGGGGGCGTATCAGCCCCAGCATTTT	CASRSRQGAYQPQHF